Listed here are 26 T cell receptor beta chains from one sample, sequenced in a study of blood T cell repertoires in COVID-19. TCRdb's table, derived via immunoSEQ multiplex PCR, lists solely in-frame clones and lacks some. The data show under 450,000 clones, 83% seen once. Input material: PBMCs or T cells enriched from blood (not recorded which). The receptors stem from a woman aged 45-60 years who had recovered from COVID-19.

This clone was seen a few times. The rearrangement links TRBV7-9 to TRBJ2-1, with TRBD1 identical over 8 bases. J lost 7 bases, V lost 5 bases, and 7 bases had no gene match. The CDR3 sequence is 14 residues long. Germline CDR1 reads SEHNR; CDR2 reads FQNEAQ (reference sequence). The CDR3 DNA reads TGTGCCAGCAGCCGTCAGGGGGCCCTAAATGAGCAGTTCTTC. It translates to CASSRQGALNEQFF.

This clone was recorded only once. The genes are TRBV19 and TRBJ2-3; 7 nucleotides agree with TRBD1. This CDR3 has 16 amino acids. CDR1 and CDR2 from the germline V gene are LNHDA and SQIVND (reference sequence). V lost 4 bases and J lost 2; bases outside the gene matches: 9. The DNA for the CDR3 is TGTGCCAGTAGTACGTCCTTAACAGGGGCCACAGATACGCAGTATTTT. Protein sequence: CASSTSLTGATDTQYF.

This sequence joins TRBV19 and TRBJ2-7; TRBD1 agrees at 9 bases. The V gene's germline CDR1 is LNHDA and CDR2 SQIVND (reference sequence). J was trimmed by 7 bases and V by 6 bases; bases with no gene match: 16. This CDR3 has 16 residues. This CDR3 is CASSPVRGQGGREQYF. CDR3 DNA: TGTGCCAGTAGCCCCGTTCGGGGACAGGGCGGTCGAGAGCAGTACTTC. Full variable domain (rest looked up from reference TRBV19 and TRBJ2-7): DGGITQSPKYLFRKEGQNVTLSCEQNLNHDAMYWYRQDPGQGLRLIYYSQIVNDFQKGDIAEGYSVSREKKESFPLTVTSAQKNPTAFYLCASSPVRGQGGREQYFGPGTRLTVT.

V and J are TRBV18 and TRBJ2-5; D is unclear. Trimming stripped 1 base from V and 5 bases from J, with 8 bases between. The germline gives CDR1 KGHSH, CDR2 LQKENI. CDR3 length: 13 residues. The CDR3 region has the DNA TGTGCCAGCTCACCACACCCCCGGGAGACCCAGTACTTC. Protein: CASSPHPRETQYF.

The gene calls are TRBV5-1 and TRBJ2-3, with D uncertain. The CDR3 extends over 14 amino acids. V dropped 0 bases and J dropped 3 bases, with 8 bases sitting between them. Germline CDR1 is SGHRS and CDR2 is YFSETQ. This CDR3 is CASSLALATDTQYF. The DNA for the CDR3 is TGCGCCAGCAGCTTGGCCCTGGCTACAGATACGCAGTATTTT.

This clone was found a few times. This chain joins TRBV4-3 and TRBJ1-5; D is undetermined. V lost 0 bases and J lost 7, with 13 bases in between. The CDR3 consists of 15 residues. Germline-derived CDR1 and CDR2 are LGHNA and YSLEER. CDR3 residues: CASSQDLIVRQPQHF. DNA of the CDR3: TGCGCCAGCAGCCAAGATTTAATAGTCCGGCAGCCCCAGCATTTT.

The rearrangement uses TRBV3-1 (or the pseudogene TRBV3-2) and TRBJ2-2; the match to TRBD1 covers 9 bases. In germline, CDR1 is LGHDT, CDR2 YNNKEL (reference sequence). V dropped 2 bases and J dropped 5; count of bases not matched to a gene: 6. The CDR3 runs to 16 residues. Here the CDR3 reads CASSQRDRARTGELFF. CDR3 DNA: TGTGCCAGCAGCCAAAGGGACAGGGCTCGGACCGGGGAGCTGTTTTTT.

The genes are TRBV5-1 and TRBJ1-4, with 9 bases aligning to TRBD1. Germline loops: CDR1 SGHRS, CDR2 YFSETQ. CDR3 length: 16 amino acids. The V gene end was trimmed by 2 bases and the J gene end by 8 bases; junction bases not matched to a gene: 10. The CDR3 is CASSLNPGQGLEKLFF. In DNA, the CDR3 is TGCGCCAGCAGCTTAAACCCGGGACAGGGATTAGAAAAACTGTTTTTT.

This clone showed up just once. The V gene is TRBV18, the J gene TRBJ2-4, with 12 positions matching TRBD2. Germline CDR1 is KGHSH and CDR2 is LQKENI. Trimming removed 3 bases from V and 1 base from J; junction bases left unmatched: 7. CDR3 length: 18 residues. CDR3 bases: TGTGCCAGCTCACCCGGACTAGCGGGGATACTTGCCAAAAACATTCAGTACTTC. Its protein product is CASSPGLAGILAKNIQYF.

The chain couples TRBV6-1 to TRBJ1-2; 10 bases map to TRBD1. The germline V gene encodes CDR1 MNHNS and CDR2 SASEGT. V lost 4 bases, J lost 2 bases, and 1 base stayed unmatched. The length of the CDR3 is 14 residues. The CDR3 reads CASSGGQGNYGYTF. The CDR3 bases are TGTGCCAGCAGTGGGGGACAGGGGAACTATGGCTACACCTTC.

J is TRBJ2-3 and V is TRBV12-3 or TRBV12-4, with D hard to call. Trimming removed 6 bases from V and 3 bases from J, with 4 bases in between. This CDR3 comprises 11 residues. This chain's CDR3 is CASSQTDTQYF. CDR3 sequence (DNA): TGTGCCAGCAGCCAAACAGATACGCAGTATTTT.

The CDR3 bases are TGTGCCAGCAGTGCCCGGACTAGCGGGAGGGGTGAGCAGTTCTTC. Encoded protein: CASSARTSGRGEQFF. The chain carries TRBV6-4 and TRBJ2-1; 15 nucleotides align to TRBD2. This CDR3 spans 15 amino acids. V dropped 4 bases and J dropped 9; count of bases not matched to a gene: 4. Germline V gene lookup returns CDR1 MRHNA and CDR2 SNTAGT.

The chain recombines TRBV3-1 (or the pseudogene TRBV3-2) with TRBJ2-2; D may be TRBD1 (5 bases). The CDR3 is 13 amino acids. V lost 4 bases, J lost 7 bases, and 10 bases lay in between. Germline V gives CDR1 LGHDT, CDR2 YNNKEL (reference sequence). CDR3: CASSLQGDGELFF. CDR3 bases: TGTGCCAGCAGCCTGCAGGGTGACGGGGAGCTGTTTTTT.

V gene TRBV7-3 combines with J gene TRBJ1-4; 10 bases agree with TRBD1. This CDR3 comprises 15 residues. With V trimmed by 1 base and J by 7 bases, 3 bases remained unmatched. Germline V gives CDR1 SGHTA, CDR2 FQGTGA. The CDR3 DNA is TGTGCCAGCAGCTTAAAGACAGGGGGCACTGAAAAACTGTTTTTT. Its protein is CASSLKTGGTEKLFF.

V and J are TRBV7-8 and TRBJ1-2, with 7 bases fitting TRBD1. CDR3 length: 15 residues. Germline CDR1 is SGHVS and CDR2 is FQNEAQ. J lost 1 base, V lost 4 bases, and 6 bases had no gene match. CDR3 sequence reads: CASSSSGTVNYGYTF. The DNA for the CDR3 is TGTGCCAGCAGCTCCTCCGGGACAGTTAACTATGGCTACACCTTC.

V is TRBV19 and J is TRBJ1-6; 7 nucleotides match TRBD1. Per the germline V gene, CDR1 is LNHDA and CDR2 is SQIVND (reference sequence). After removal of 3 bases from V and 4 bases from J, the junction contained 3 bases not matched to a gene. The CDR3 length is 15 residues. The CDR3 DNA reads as TGTGCCAGTAGTATCAGGGGACAGTATAATTCACCCCTCCACTTT. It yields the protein CASSIRGQYNSPLHF.

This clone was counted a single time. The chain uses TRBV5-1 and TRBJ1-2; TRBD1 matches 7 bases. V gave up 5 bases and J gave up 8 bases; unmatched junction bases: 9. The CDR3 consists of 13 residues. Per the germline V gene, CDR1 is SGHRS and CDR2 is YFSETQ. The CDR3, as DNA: TGCGCCAGCAGTTCAGGGGGTTTGGTCGGCTACACCTTC. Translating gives CASSSGGLVGYTF.

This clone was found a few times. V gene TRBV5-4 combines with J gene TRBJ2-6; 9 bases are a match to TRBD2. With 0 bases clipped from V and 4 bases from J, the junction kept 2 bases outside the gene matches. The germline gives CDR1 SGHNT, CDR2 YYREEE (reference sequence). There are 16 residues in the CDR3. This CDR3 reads CASSLGGLAGANVLTF. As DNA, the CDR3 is TGTGCCAGCAGCTTGGGGGGACTAGCCGGGGCCAACGTCCTGACTTTC.

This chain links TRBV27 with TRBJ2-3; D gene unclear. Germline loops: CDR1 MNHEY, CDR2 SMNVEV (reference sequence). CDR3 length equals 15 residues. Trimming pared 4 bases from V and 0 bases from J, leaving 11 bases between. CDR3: CASSSPYYSTDTQYF. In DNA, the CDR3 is TGTGCCAGCAGTTCGCCCTACTATAGCACAGATACGCAGTATTTT.

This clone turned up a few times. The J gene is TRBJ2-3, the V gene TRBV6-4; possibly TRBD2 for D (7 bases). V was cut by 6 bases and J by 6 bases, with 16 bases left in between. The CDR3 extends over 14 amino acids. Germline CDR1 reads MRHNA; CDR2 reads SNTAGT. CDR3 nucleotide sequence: TGTGCCAGCAGCTGGACTAGGGGGGCGGATACGCAGTATTTT. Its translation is CASSWTRGADTQYF.

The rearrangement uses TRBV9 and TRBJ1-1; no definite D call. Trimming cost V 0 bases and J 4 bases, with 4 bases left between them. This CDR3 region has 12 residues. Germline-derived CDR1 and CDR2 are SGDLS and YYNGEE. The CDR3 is CASSVDSTEAFF. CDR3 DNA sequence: TGTGCCAGCAGCGTAGACAGCACTGAAGCTTTCTTT.

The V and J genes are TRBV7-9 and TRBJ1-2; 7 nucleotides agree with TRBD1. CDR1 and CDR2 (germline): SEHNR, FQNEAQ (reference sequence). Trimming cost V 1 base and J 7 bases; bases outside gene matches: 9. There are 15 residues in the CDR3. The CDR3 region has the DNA TGTGCCAGCAGCTTAGGGACACAGGGGCGGGTTGGCTACACCTTC. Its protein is CASSLGTQGRVGYTF.

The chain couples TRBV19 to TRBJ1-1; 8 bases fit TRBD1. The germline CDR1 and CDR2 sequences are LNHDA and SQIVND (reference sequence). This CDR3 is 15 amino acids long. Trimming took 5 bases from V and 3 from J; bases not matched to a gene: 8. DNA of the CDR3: TGTGCCAGTAGTCCCCGGACAGGGCTCTACACTGAAGCTTTCTTT. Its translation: CASSPRTGLYTEAFF.

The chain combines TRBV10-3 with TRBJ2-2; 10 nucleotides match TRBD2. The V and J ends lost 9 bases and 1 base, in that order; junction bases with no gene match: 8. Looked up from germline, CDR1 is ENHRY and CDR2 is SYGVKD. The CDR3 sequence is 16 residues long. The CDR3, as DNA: TGTGCCATAGCTCAGCGGGGGGGAATGAACACCGGGGAGCTGTTTTTT. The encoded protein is CAIAQRGGMNTGELFF.

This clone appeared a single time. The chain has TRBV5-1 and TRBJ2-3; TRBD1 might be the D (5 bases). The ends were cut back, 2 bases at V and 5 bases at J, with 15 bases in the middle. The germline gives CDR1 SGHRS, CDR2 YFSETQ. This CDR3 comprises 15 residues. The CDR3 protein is CASSFSRVGGDTQYF. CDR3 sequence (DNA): TGCGCCAGCAGCTTCTCCAGGGTTGGTGGAGATACGCAGTATTTT. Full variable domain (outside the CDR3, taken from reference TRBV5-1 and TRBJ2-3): KAGVTQTPRYLIKTRGQQVTLSCSPISGHRSVSWYQQTPGQGLQFLFEYFSETQRNKGNFPGRFSGRQFSNSRSEMNVSTLELGDSALYLCASSFSRVGGDTQYFGPGTRLTVL.

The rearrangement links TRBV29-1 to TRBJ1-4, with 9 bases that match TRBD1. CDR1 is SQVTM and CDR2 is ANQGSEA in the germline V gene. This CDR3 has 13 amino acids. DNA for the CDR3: TGCAGTTTCCTGGACAGGGGAAATGAAAAACTGTTTTTT. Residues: CSFLDRGNEKLFF.